These 19 T cell receptor beta chains originate from one sample sequenced in a study of T cells in Graves' hyperthyroidism and ophthalmopathy (dated by TCRdb to between 2018 and 2021). The library was built by means of multiplex PCR. TCRdb records Illumina HiSeq 2000 as the sequencer. The TCR beta CDR3 regions were amplified from the RNA transcripts. The first round of RT-PCR for the TCR CDR3 was performed with the HTBI primer set and the Qiagen OneStep RT-PCR kit. The raw public reads went through TCRdb reprocessing: fastp at Q25, MiXCR clone calling, in-frame beta chains kept. Every CDR3 protein is listed once, alongside the most common genes and DNA of its rows. This sample has some 500,000 distinct CDR3 sequences in its table, and 13% to 15% of those were observed once. The ten largest clones represent under 20% of the sample. Sequences were obtained from blood. The receptors stem from a woman between 18 and 30 years old with Graves' hyperthyroidism.

This clonotype was counted at least ten times. The junction differs from germline at one of its ends, possibly a read error. The V call is TRBV7-7, the J call TRBJ2-1, with 8 bases matching TRBD1. CDR1 is SSHAT and CDR2 is FNYEAQ in the germline V gene (reference sequence). This CDR3 region has 15 residues. The CDR3 here is CASSYGQGSYNEQFF. Written as DNA, the CDR3 is TGTGCTAGCAGCTACGGACAGGGCTCCTACAATGAGCAGTTCTTC.

The table lists this clonotype with many counts. The chain carries TRBV10-2 and TRBJ2-7; D is unclear. Germline V gene sequence: CDR1 WSHSY, CDR2 SAAADI. V was clipped by 4 bases and J by 4 bases, with 17 bases between them. The CDR3 loop spans 15 amino acids. CDR3 DNA sequence: TGCGCCAGCAGTGGATTCGGTGGGATCACATACGAGCAGTACGTC. As protein: CASSGFGGITYEQYV.

This clonotype showed up just a few times. A read error may produce the germline difference seen at one junction end. The DNA of the CDR3 is TGTGTCAGCAGCTTAAATGGAGTCGAGAACACTGAAGCTTTCTTT. As protein: CVSSLNGVENTEAFF. V usage is TRBV7-9 and J usage is TRBJ1-1; no reliable D call. The germline V gene encodes CDR1 SEHNR and CDR2 FQNEAQ (reference sequence). The CDR3 consists of 15 residues.

There are many counts of this clonotype. V is TRBV20-1 and J is TRBJ1-5; no reliable D call. Germline-derived CDR1 and CDR2 are DFQATT and SNEGSKA (reference sequence). This CDR3 has 15 amino acids. Trimming took 2 bases from V and 5 from J, leaving 16 bases between them. CDR3 loop: CSARSGTLGHQPQHF. Written as DNA, the CDR3 is TGCAGTGCTAGATCTGGTACCCTTGGTCATCAGCCCCAGCATTTT.

This chain joins TRBV30 and TRBJ1-1; no clear D. Trimming took off 4 bases at V and 4 bases at J, with 13 bases between the two ends. Germline CDR1 and CDR2: GTSNPN and SVGIG (reference sequence). CDR3 length: 13 amino acids. For the CDR3, the DNA is TGTGCCTGGACCTCCGACGGGCGCACTGAAGCTTTCTTT. This codes for CAWTSDGRTEAFF.

This clonotype was found a few times. The chain is built from TRBV20-1 and TRBJ2-1, with a possible D match to TRBD2 (7 bases). The CDR3 is 12 amino acids. Trimming pared 6 bases from V and 6 bases from J, leaving 12 bases between. CDR1 and CDR2 from the germline V gene are DFQATT and SNEGSKA (reference sequence). The CDR3 loop reads CSADRGGNEQFF. The CDR3 DNA sequence: TGCAGTGCAGATAGGGGGGGCAATGAGCAGTTCTTC.

This clonotype was observed a handful of times. Written as DNA, the CDR3 is TGTGCCAGTAGTACCGGGACTATTGTCACAGATACGCAGTATTTT. Encoded protein: CASSTGTIVTDTQYF. J is TRBJ2-3 and V is TRBV19; 7 bases fit TRBD2. From germline, CDR1 is LNHDA and CDR2 SQIVND (reference sequence). The ends lost 4 bases at V and 2 bases at J; junction bases unmatched: 6. This CDR3 region has 15 residues.

This clonotype was recorded at least ten times. The CDR3: CASIATEMNTEAFF. CDR3 DNA sequence: TGTGCCAGCATTGCGACCGAAATGAACACTGAAGCTTTCTTT. The J gene is TRBJ1-1, the V gene TRBV2; no definite D call. The CDR3 consists of 14 residues. Per the germline V gene, CDR1 is SNHLY and CDR2 is FYNNEI. The V end was cut by 7 bases, the J end by 0 bases, with 12 bases between. Looking up the rest from reference TRBV2 and TRBJ1-1 gives the full variable domain: EPEVTQTPSHQVTQMGQEVILRCVPISNHLYFYWYRQILGQKVEFLVSFYNNEISEKSEIFDDQFSVERPDGSNFTLKIRSTKLEDSAMYFCASIATEMNTEAFFGQGTRLTVV.

Worth noting for this clonotype: A much larger clone lies a single base off, so this may be a read error. The chain carries TRBV12-3 or TRBV12-4 and TRBJ2-1; 9 positions agree with TRBD2. The junction had 10 bases not matched to a gene; V was cut back by 5 bases and J by 5 bases. CDR3 size: 16 residues. Here the CDR3 DNA reads TGTGCCAGCAGTAGTCATAGCGGGAGTAGGCACAATGAGCAGTTCTTC. It encodes CASSSHSGSRHNEQFF.

This clonotype was counted many times. The chain recombines TRBV11-2 with TRBJ2-7, with D hard to call. Per germline, CDR1 SGHAT and CDR2 FQNNGV. This CDR3 has 16 amino acids. V was shortened by 5 bases and J by 0 bases, with 17 bases between the two germline ends. CDR3 region: CASSANRLHSSYEQYF. In DNA, the CDR3 is TGTGCCAGCAGCGCCAACAGACTCCACAGCTCCTACGAGCAGTACTTC.

This clonotype has ten or more counts. The V gene is TRBV6-1, the J gene TRBJ1-6; D remains ambiguous. The V and J ends lost 4 bases and 7 bases respectively, with 8 bases between them. Germline V gene lookup returns CDR1 MNHNS and CDR2 SASEGT. The CDR3 totals 13 residues. CDR3 coding DNA: TGTGCCAGCAGTGTCGGGGTAAATTCACCCCTCCACTTT. Protein product: CASSVGVNSPLHF.

This clonotype came up many times. The chain recombines TRBV14 with TRBJ2-5; 14 bases are shared with TRBD2. J was trimmed by 4 bases and V by 2 bases; bases with no gene match: 6. Looked up from germline, CDR1 is SGHDN and CDR2 is FVKESK. CDR3 length: 17 residues. CDR3 amino acids: CASSQYLGTSGRETQYF. The DNA for the CDR3 is TGTGCCAGCAGCCAATACCTCGGGACTAGCGGGAGAGAGACCCAGTACTTC.

This chain connects TRBV4-1 to TRBJ1-6; TRBD1 might be the D (6 bases). CDR1 is MGHRA, CDR2 YSYEKL, per germline. V lost 11 bases and J 10 bases, leaving 15 bases between the germline ends. The CDR3 runs to 12 residues. The CDR3 protein is CAVGGAGSPLHF. The CDR3 nucleotides read TGCGCCGTTGGGGGGGCTGGATCACCCCTCCACTTT.

This clonotype was counted only a few times. This may stem from a read error, because a much larger clone lies one nucleotide away. The chain recombines TRBV30 with TRBJ2-5; D is unresolved. Trimming took off 0 bases at V and 5 bases at J, with 10 bases between the two ends. Germline V CDR1 and CDR2: GTSNPN, SVGIG (reference sequence). This CDR3 spans 13 amino acids. The CDR3, as DNA: TGTGCCTGGAGTGTACGCGGTTCGGAGACCCAGTACTTC. It encodes CAWSVRGSETQYF.

This clonotype was seen at least ten times. V is TRBV19 and J is TRBJ2-2, with 14 bases that match TRBD2. V lost 8 bases, J lost 3 bases, and 8 bases stayed unmatched. Looked up from germline, CDR1 is LNHDA and CDR2 is SQIVND (reference sequence). This CDR3 region has 17 residues. The CDR3 loop is CASGSGTSGSHTGELFF. DNA of the CDR3: TGTGCCAGTGGCAGCGGGACTAGCGGGAGTCACACCGGGGAGCTGTTTTTT.

This clonotype was counted many times. This chain uses TRBV9 with TRBJ1-2, with D unclear. Looked up from germline, CDR1 is SGDLS and CDR2 is YYNGEE. The CDR3 extends over 16 amino acids. Between the trimmed V and J ends, which lost 0 bases and 2 bases, there was a span of 14 bases. The CDR3 bases are TGTGCCAGCAGCGTAGCTGCCCAGGAGTCAAACTATGGCTACACCTTC. Residues: CASSVAAQESNYGYTF.

This clonotype was found many times. This chain links TRBV12-5 with TRBJ1-5; the D gene is possibly TRBD1 (6 bases). V was pared by 0 bases and J by 3 bases, with 12 bases between. CDR3 length: 16 residues. CDR1 is LGHNT, CDR2 FRNRAP, per germline. The CDR3 region has the DNA TGTGCTAGTGGTTTGGTACCCAGGGGTTTCAATCAGCCCCAGCATTTT. Translating it yields CASGLVPRGFNQPQHF.

This clonotype was seen repeatedly, ten times or more. The chain has TRBV3-1 and TRBJ1-2, with a tentative D call TRBD1 (6 bases). CDR3 length: 15 amino acids. The germline V and J ends were trimmed by 1 base and 3 bases, with 12 bases remaining between them. Germline values: CDR1 LGHDT, CDR2 YNNKEL (reference sequence). The CDR3 spells CASSQATGSHYGYTF. The CDR3 DNA reads TGTGCCAGCAGCCAAGCCACAGGGAGCCACTATGGCTACACCTTC. The variable domain in full, completed from reference TRBV3-1 and TRBJ1-2, reads DTAVSQTPKYLVTQMGNDKSIKCEQNLGHDTMYWYKQDSKKFLKIMFSYNNKELIINETVPNRFSPKSPDKAHLNLHINSLELGDSAVYFCASSQATGSHYGYTFGSGTRLTVV.

This clonotype came up many times. V and J are TRBV2 and TRBJ2-5; D might be TRBD1 (6 bases). In germline, CDR1 is SNHLY, CDR2 FYNNEI. There are 14 residues in the CDR3. The ends were cut back, 1 base at V and 5 bases at J, with 11 bases in the middle. The CDR3 spells CASSEVWGRETQYF. CDR3 sequence (DNA): TGTGCCAGCAGTGAAGTCTGGGGGCGGGAGACCCAGTACTTC.